This record looks at one T cell receptor beta chain sequence and its context. The data are from a study of T cells in Graves' hyperthyroidism and ophthalmopathy. RNA transcripts were the template for amplifying TCR beta CDR3 regions. The HTBI primer set was used in a first-round RT-PCR of the TCR CDR3. TCRdb itself ran the multiplex PCR reads through MiXCR, one entry per CDR3 protein. Here the sample spans about 840,000 distinct CDR3 sequences, about 38% being singletons. Diagnoses were established using clinical symptoms, serum thyroxine and TRAb, thyroid ultrasound and orbital computed tomography. Germline CDR1 SQVTM, CDR2 ANQGSEA. The CDR3 contains 12 residues. V was cut by 5 bases and J by 1 base, with 9 bases left in between.

V and J are TRBV29-1 and TRBJ2-7; a possible D gene is TRBD1 (5 bases). Sequences were obtained from blood. This receptor was obtained from a young man with Graves' hyperthyroidism. The CDR3 DNA reads as TGCAGCGTTAAGGGGTTTTCCTACGAGCAGTACTTC. Its translation: CSVKGFSYEQYF.